One T cell receptor (beta chain) is described in this entry. This clonotype came up a few times. Which antigen it targets is not known. No base qualities exist here, and no much larger clone lies one base off it. Full-length TCR variable regions were amplified by 5' RACE PCR using constant-region reverse primers, and then by semi-nested PCR using Nested Universal Primer A. The ReliaPrep RNA Cell Miniprep System was used to extract total RNA, which was then reverse transcribed into 5'RACE-ready cDNA with the SMARTer RACE 5'/3' Kit. Multiplex adaptors were used to barcode the full-length TCR alpha and beta libraries, which were then sequenced on an Illumina MiSeq. For the original study's pipeline: Sequencing data were pooled across the five patients for each of nine subset-tissue groups and compared by unsupervised clustering of TCR gene usage. The Morisita-Horn index was used to calculate repertoire similarity, with shared sequences weighted according to their contribution to each repertoire. TCRdb trimmed public reads at Q25 via fastp, called clones via MiXCR and kept in-frame beta chains. All rows with the same CDR3 protein become a single entry with the most common DNA and genes. Clone size and V and J calls follow TCRdb, not the original study. Across this sample there are approximately 58,000 distinct CDR3 sequences, with less than 30% seen only once. Around 2% of the sample rests with the top ten.

This specimen belongs to a study (dated by TCRdb to about 2015). Regarding the research as a whole: Whether tumor-infiltrating Tregs in breast cancer are recruited from blood Tregs or converted in situ from other CD4+ T cell subsets was tested.

The CDR3 has 14 amino acids, counting the end cysteine and phenylalanine. Only the CDR3 DNA is retained, 42 bases long and in frame from the first base. The CDR1 and CDR2 encoded by the germline V gene (reference sequence) are DFQATT and SNEGSKA. V loses 6 bases at its end and J loses 2 bases; junction bases beyond the gene matches: 8. Results the study describes overall, beyond this receptor: The greatest overlap of tumor-infiltrating Treg TCR alpha and beta sequences was with tumor naive CD4+ T cells, followed next by blood naive CD4+ T cells. Validation in the larger cohort was restricted to a single TCR beta V-J rearrangement rather than whole repertoires. In terms of TCR gene usage, tumor memory CD4+ T cells clustered together with blood and lymph node memory CD4+ cells, as well as with lymph node naive CD4+ cells.

CD4+CD25+CD127-/low cells were isolated as Tregs. Tregs, naive and memory CD4+ T cells from tumor, blood and ipsilateral draining lymph nodes of roughly 5 breast cancer patients underwent full-length TCR alpha and beta sequencing. Tumor tissue and lymph nodes obtained from ipsilateral axillary dissection were perfused with PBS, minced and then digested with collagenase I and hyaluronidase. Sorted cell populations were confirmed by FACS to exceed 90% purity. The specimen was tumor-infiltrating Tregs sorted from the breast tumor. The TCR comes from a female donor with breast cancer. This chain is built from TRBV20-1 and TRBJ2-5; the junction holds 8 bases that match TRBD2. CDR3 reads: CSAQIAGPQETQYF. The sequence in DNA is TGCAGTGCCCAGATAGCGGGGCCTCAAGAGACCCAGTACTTC.